The 19 T cell receptor beta chains below come from one sample, sequenced in a study of OX40 agonist ivuxolimab in advanced cancers. Repertoires were generated with immunoSEQ multiplex PCR, while TCRdb's copy carries only in-frame clones and drops some. The sample has tens of thousands of clones, approximately 90% seen once; the top ten hold more than 0.85%. The sample in question was CD4+ or CD8+ T cells sorted from blood, obtained in a trial of the OX40 agonist ivuxolimab. The receptors shown here come from an adult with an advanced solid tumor such as melanoma, head and neck, liver or kidney cancer.

The rearrangement uses TRBV5-1 and TRBJ2-2; D tentatively reads TRBD1 or TRBD2 (5 bases each). V was cut by 2 bases and J by 0 bases, with 8 bases left in between. This CDR3 has 15 amino acids. The V gene's germline CDR1 is SGHRS and CDR2 YFSETQ. The CDR3 nucleotides are TGCGCCAGCAGCTTAGGGGACCCGAACACCGGGGAGCTGTTTTTT. This translates into CASSLGDPNTGELFF. Looking up the rest from reference TRBV5-1 and TRBJ2-2 gives the full variable domain: KAGVTQTPRYLIKTRGQQVTLSCSPISGHRSVSWYQQTPGQGLQFLFEYFSETQRNKGNFPGRFSGRQFSNSRSEMNVSTLELGDSALYLCASSLGDPNTGELFFGEGSRLTVL.

V gene TRBV28 combines with J gene TRBJ1-5, with TRBD1 as a possible D gene (5 bases). The CDR3 consists of 13 residues. V was trimmed by 6 bases and J by 4 bases, leaving 10 bases between them. CDR1 and CDR2 from the germline V gene are MDHEN and SYDVKM. The DNA for the CDR3 is TGTGCCAGCAGCCGAGACAGAAATCAGCCCCAGCATTTT. This encodes CASSRDRNQPQHF.

This rearrangement joins TRBV7-5 to TRBJ1-4. TRBV7-5 is annotated as a pseudogene. The CDR3 is 19 residues long. CDR3 residues: CVRSIIPSGQGLRGEKLFF. In DNA, the CDR3 is TGTGTCAGAAGCATCATTCCCTCGGGCCAGGGACTACGTGGAGAAAAACTGTTTTTT.

The chain joins TRBV30 to TRBJ2-5; 8 bases map to TRBD2. CDR1 is GTSNPN and CDR2 is SVGIG in the germline V gene (reference sequence). CDR3 length: 14 residues. Trimming cost V 2 bases and J 5 bases; bases outside gene matches: 7. CDR3 region: CAWSPGGGLETQYF. The CDR3 DNA follows: TGTGCCTGGAGTCCGGGGGGGGGATTGGAGACCCAGTACTTC.

The chain is built from TRBV5-4 and TRBJ2-1; D tentatively reads TRBD1 or TRBD2 (6 bases each). This CDR3 region has 11 residues. Germline V gene lookup returns CDR1 SGHNT and CDR2 YYREEE (reference sequence). The V and J ends lost 4 bases and 13 bases respectively, with 12 bases between them. CDR3 loop: CASSGGPSQFF. DNA for the CDR3: TGTGCCAGCAGCGGGGGGCCTAGCCAGTTCTTC.

This clone has just one count. This rearrangement joins TRBV6-1 to TRBJ1-1; weak D call: TRBD1 (5 bases). The germline CDR1 and CDR2 sequences are MNHNS and SASEGT. V shed 2 bases and J shed 8 bases, with 18 bases lying between them. The CDR3 is made up of 15 amino acids. The CDR3, as DNA: TGTGCCAGCAGTGAATATACGAGGGGAGTAGGGGAAGCTTTCTTT. This sequence encodes CASSEYTRGVGEAFF.

The J gene is TRBJ1-4, the V gene TRBV6-1; D is perhaps TRBD1 (5 bases). The germline V gene encodes CDR1 MNHNS and CDR2 SASEGT. The CDR3 runs 14 residues. Between the trimmed V and J ends, which lost 6 bases and 3 bases, there was a span of 11 bases. CDR3: CASRPTEANEKLFF. As DNA, the CDR3 is TGTGCCAGCAGGCCGACAGAGGCTAATGAAAAACTGTTTTTT.

This clone showed up just once. This chain connects TRBV7-2 to TRBJ2-3; D not certain. Germline lookup yields CDR1 SGHTA and CDR2 FQGNSA. The CDR3 has 14 residues. Trimming cost V 4 bases and J 0 bases, with 8 bases left between them. The CDR3 protein is CASSSPSSTDTQYF. The CDR3 nucleotides read TGTGCCAGCAGCTCTCCCTCTAGCACAGATACGCAGTATTTT.

CDR3 sequence: CASGGRAPWETQYF. The CDR3 DNA sequence: TGTGCCAGCGGGGGGAGGGCCCCCTGGGAGACCCAGTACTTC. The chain combines TRBV6-6 with TRBJ2-5, with 7 nucleotides matching TRBD2. With 8 bases clipped from V and 5 bases from J, the junction kept 11 bases outside the gene matches. This CDR3 has 14 amino acids. Per germline, CDR1 MNHNY and CDR2 SVGAGI (reference sequence).

V usage is TRBV7-9 and J usage is TRBJ2-5; TRBD2 agrees at 7 bases. V trimming: 5 bases; J trimming: 2 bases; junction bases outside the gene matches: 11. The CDR3 is 16 amino acids. Germline assignment: CDR1 SEHNR and CDR2 FQNEAQ (reference sequence). Here the CDR3 reads CASSPRGGGPQETQYF. CDR3 DNA: TGTGCCAGCAGCCCCCGCGGGGGTGGGCCGCAAGAGACCCAGTACTTC. The complete variable domain, with remaining parts taken from reference TRBV7-9 and TRBJ2-5, reads DTGVSQNPRHKITKRGQNVTFRCDPISEHNRLYWYRQTLGQGPEFLTYFQNEAQLEKSRLLSDRFSAERPKGSFSTLEIQRTEQGDSAMYLCASSPRGGGPQETQYFGPGTRLLVL.

This chain links TRBV4-3 with TRBJ2-3; D perhaps matches TRBD2 (5 bases). The ends were cut back, 0 bases at V and 3 bases at J, with 10 bases in the middle. Germline assignment: CDR1 LGHNA and CDR2 YSLEER. The CDR3 totals 15 residues. The CDR3 protein is CASSQEPTRTDTQYF. DNA of the CDR3: TGCGCCAGCAGCCAAGAACCCACTAGAACAGATACGCAGTATTTT.

V gene TRBV27 combines with J gene TRBJ2-5; D is perhaps TRBD2 (5 bases). The CDR3 has 14 amino acids. V was trimmed by 4 bases and J by 7 bases, leaving 16 bases between them. From germline, CDR1 is MNHEY and CDR2 SMNVEV (reference sequence). For the CDR3, the DNA is TGTGCCAGCAGTTCCGGACTGTCGGGGATGACCCAGTACTTC. It is translated as CASSSGLSGMTQYF.

With regard to this clone: Germline and junction disagree at one end, which may indicate a read error. This rearrangement joins TRBV27 to TRBJ2-4, with 8 bases that match TRBD1. This CDR3 has 14 residues. Germline V gene lookup returns CDR1 MNHEY and CDR2 SMNVEV (reference sequence). The CDR3 nucleotides read TGTGCCAGCAGTCCGGGACAGGCCAGAAACATTCAGTACTTC. It codes for CASSPGQARNIQYF.

The genes are TRBV5-1 and TRBJ2-1; D might be TRBD2 (7 bases). Germline assignment: CDR1 SGHRS and CDR2 YFSETQ. V was clipped by 4 bases and J by 1 base, with 9 bases between them. The CDR3 extends over 14 amino acids. The CDR3 region has the DNA TGCGCCAGCAGCGAGGGGGGGTCCTACAATGAGCAGTTCTTC. Amino acids: CASSEGGSYNEQFF.

This clone was counted a single time. V gene TRBV7-3 combines with J gene TRBJ2-7, with TRBD2 identical over 13 bases. The CDR3 sequence is 14 residues long. V shed 3 bases and J 11 bases; nucleotides not matched to a gene: 7. Germline loops: CDR1 SGHTA, CDR2 FQGTGA. The CDR3 is CASSLDGLAGAEYF. CDR3 coding DNA: TGTGCCAGCAGCTTGGATGGACTAGCGGGGGCCGAGTACTTC. Full variable domain (remainder filled in from reference TRBV7-3 and TRBJ2-7): GAGVSQTPSNKVTEKGKYVELRCDPISGHTALYWYRQSLGQGPEFLIYFQGTGAADDSGLPNDRFFAVRPEGSVSTLKIQRTERGDSAVYLCASSLDGLAGAEYFGPGTRLTVT.

This clone has only one observation. The chain links TRBV5-4 to TRBJ2-3, with TRBD2 identical over 9 bases. Germline V lookup: CDR1 SGHNT, CDR2 YYREEE (reference sequence). This CDR3 has 18 residues. Trimming at V came to 2 bases and at J to 1 base, leaving 11 bases not matched to a gene. CDR3 protein: CASSFSGTSRSGTDTQYF. In DNA form, the CDR3 reads TGTGCCAGCAGCTTTTCCGGGACTAGCCGCTCTGGCACAGATACGCAGTATTTT.

The chain links TRBV27 to TRBJ2-4, with TRBD2 matching over 11 bases. The CDR3 sequence is 15 residues long. CDR1 and CDR2 (germline): MNHEY, SMNVEV (reference sequence). J was trimmed by 9 bases and V by 4 bases; bases with no gene match: 8. The CDR3 nucleotides are TGTGCCAGCAGTTCTCTAGCGGGGGGCGAGGGCATTCAGTACTTC. Its protein product is CASSSLAGGEGIQYF.

CDR3 sequence: CASTSLWAANTGELFF. The CDR3 region has the DNA TGTGCCAGTACCTCCCTGTGGGCGGCGAACACCGGGGAGCTGTTTTTT. The chain joins TRBV19 to TRBJ2-2; D not certain. The CDR3 is 16 residues long. Germline loops: CDR1 LNHDA, CDR2 SQIVND (reference sequence). V was clipped by 7 bases and J by 0 bases, with 15 bases between them.

There are a few counts of this clone. The chain employs TRBV19 and TRBJ1-2, with D hard to call. Deletions cut 3 bases from V and 8 bases from J, with 7 bases between. There are 11 residues in the CDR3. The germline V gene has CDR1 LNHDA and CDR2 SQIVND (reference sequence). This chain's CDR3 is CASSMQAGYTF. In nucleotides, the CDR3 is TGTGCCAGTAGTATGCAGGCCGGCTACACCTTC.